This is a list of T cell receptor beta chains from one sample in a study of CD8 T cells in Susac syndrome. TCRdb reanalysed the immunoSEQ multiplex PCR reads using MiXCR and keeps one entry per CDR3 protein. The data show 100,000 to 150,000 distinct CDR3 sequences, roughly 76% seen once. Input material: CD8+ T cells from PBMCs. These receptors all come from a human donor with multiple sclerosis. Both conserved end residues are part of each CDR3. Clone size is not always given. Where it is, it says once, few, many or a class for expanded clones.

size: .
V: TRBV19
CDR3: CASMVRTGFNEQFF

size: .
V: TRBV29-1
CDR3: CSVSRDRGGWTGELFF

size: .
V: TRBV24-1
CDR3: CATSDNKGFFPFEQFF

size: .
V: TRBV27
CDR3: CASSNRGGNQPQHF

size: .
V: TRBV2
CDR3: CASSETISPYNSPLHF

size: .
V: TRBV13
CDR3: CASSLGFPDTQYF

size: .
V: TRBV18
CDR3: CASSPTKGQSLLTEAFF

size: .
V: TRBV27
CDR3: CASSPSPTGVDSPLHF

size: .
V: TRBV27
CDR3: CASSLQGFGDQPQHF

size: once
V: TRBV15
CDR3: CATSNFGEGLERQETQYF

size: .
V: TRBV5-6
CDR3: CASSSDGQGNTEAFF

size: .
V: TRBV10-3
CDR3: CAISESRGSKVMNTEAFF

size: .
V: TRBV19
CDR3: CASRTGTRARGEQFF

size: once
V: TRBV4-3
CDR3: CASSPGQYTGELFF

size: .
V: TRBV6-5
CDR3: CASSYWATDTQYF

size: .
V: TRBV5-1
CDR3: CASSLRANTEAFF

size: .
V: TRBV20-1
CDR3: CSAVEAASYNEQFF

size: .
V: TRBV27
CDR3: CASSLVRGFPNEQYF

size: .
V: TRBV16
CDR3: CASSQSLSGRYNEQFF

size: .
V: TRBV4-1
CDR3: CASSQGHPGGYEQYF

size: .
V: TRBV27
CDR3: CASSFSAGNNEQFF

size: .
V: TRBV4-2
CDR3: CASSQTTSGRIIGELFF